Below are 24 T cell receptor beta chains sequenced from a single sample in a study of regulatory T cells in long-lasting Graves disease. Time point: persistent/refractory GD, antithyroid drugs over 5 years with positive TRAb. Researchers made the TCR library from RNA that was extracted from PBMCs. Investigators prepared the TCR beta libraries by applying iRepertoire HTBI primers and Arm-PCR of CDR3 regions. TCRdb fed the multiplex PCR reads into MiXCR, producing one record per CDR3 protein. Altogether 400,000 to 600,000 distinct CDR3 sequences are present, approximately 21% being singletons, with the ten largest covering 7% to 9%. The input for sequencing was peripheral blood mononuclear cells (PBMCs), taken when the disease was refractory, from a patient treated with antithyroid drugs. Receptor source: a female donor with Graves disease.

The sample holds many counts of this clonotype. The V and J genes are TRBV12-3 or TRBV12-4 and TRBJ2-7; tentatively, D is TRBD1 or TRBD2 (5 bases each). The CDR3 spans 18 residues. V lost 5 bases and J 0 bases, leaving 23 bases between the germline ends. The CDR3 protein is CASSLNALGTEFSYEQYF. The DNA for the CDR3 is TGTGCCAGCAGTCTAAACGCTCTAGGGACGGAATTCTCCTACGAGCAGTACTTC.

This clonotype was found many times. The genes are TRBV6-2 or TRBV6-3 and TRBJ2-2; TRBD1 matches at 10 bases. Trimming removed 1 base from V and 6 bases from J; junction bases left unmatched: 2. This CDR3 has 15 amino acids. Germline CDR1 reads MNHEY; CDR2 reads SVGEGT. The CDR3 coding sequence is TGTGCCAGCAGTTACTGGGACAGGGGTTCCGGGGAGCTGTTTTTT. It yields the protein CASSYWDRGSGELFF.

This clonotype occurred many times. The rearrangement joins TRBV24-1 to TRBJ2-7; 10 positions agree with TRBD1. J was trimmed by 4 bases and V by 9 bases; bases with no gene match: 11. The CDR3 sequence is 15 residues long. Germline CDR1 is KGHDR and CDR2 is SFDVKD. CDR3 in DNA: TGTGCCACCCTAACACCGGGACAGGGGCTGTACGAGCAGTACTTC. Translated, it gives CATLTPGQGLYEQYF.

Only a few counts were recorded for this clonotype. This sequence joins TRBV10-3 and TRBJ2-5; TRBD2 matches 15 bases. J gave up 9 bases and V 3 bases, and 5 bases lay outside the gene matches. The CDR3 totals 15 residues. From germline, CDR1 is ENHRY and CDR2 SYGVKD. CDR3 residues: CAISDSGLAGGSQYF. DNA for the CDR3: TGTGCCATCAGTGACTCTGGACTAGCGGGAGGGTCCCAGTACTTC.

The chain combines TRBV13 with TRBJ1-3; D is undetermined. V lost 3 bases, J lost 3 bases, and 12 bases lay in between. CDR1 and CDR2 from the germline V gene are PRHDT and FYEKMQ (reference sequence). The CDR3 length is 15 residues. This CDR3 is CASSFEDGGGNTIYF. CDR3 in DNA: TGTGCCAGCAGCTTCGAGGACGGAGGTGGAAACACCATATATTTT.

This clonotype was detected ten times or more. V and J are TRBV5-5 and TRBJ2-7; possibly TRBD2 for D (6 bases). This CDR3 has 14 amino acids. The V end was cut by 3 bases, the J end by 3 bases, with 13 bases between. Germline V lookup: CDR1 SGHKS, CDR2 YYEKEE (reference sequence). The CDR3 here is CASSWQWGDYEQYF. The CDR3 nucleotides are TGTGCCAGCAGCTGGCAATGGGGGGACTACGAGCAGTACTTC.

The table lists this clonotype with many counts. This chain connects TRBV28 to TRBJ1-6; possibly TRBD1 for D (5 bases). Looked up from germline, CDR1 is MDHEN and CDR2 is SYDVKM. The CDR3 sequence is 16 residues long. Trimming pared 4 bases from V and 9 bases from J, leaving 19 bases between. The CDR3 sequence: CASSSLLAGSGSPLHF. The CDR3 region has the DNA TGTGCCAGCAGTTCTCTGTTGGCAGGGTCAGGTTCACCCCTCCACTTT.

The genes are TRBV28 and TRBJ2-3; D assignment may be TRBD1 or TRBD2 (5 bases each). Germline CDR1 and CDR2: MDHEN and SYDVKM. The V end was cut by 10 bases, the J end by 1 base, with 15 bases between. This CDR3 has 14 amino acids. This CDR3 reads CANGQPGRTDTQYF. The CDR3 DNA reads TGTGCCAACGGACAACCGGGACGCACAGATACGCAGTATTTT.

The chain has TRBV7-9 and TRBJ2-7; 7 bases are a match to TRBD2. CDR3 length: 15 amino acids. CDR1 is SEHNR, CDR2 FQNEAQ, per germline (reference sequence). With V trimmed by 1 base and J by 3 bases, 6 bases remained unmatched. The CDR3 bases are TGTGCCAGCAGCTTAGAGGGCGGGGGAGTCTACGAGCAGTACTTC. This encodes CASSLEGGGVYEQYF.

This clonotype has just a few counts. The rearrangement joins TRBV28 to TRBJ2-5; D is possibly TRBD2 (5 bases). The germline gives CDR1 MDHEN, CDR2 SYDVKM. This CDR3 contains 13 residues. Trimming removed 1 base at V and 7 bases at J, with 10 bases between. The CDR3 is CASSLSGIGTQYF. As DNA, the CDR3 is TGTGCCAGCAGTTTATCCGGGATAGGGACCCAGTACTTC.

The chain links TRBV19 to TRBJ1-4, with D perhaps matching TRBD1 (5 bases). Germline loops: CDR1 LNHDA, CDR2 SQIVND (reference sequence). CDR3 length: 16 amino acids. Trimming pared 4 bases from V and 6 bases from J, leaving 18 bases between. For the CDR3, the DNA is TGTGCCAGTAGTACGCCGCTGGGGAGGGGCGATGAAAAACTGTTTTTT. Protein sequence: CASSTPLGRGDEKLFF.

This clonotype was observed many times. The V call is TRBV7-2, the J call TRBJ2-7; 9 nucleotides agree with TRBD2. The CDR3 is 17 amino acids. V shed 1 base and J 0 bases; nucleotides not matched to a gene: 7. CDR1 is SGHTA and CDR2 is FQGNSA in the germline V gene. The CDR3 DNA follows: TGTGCCAGCAGCTTAGGGTTTGCTAGCGGGAACTCCTACGAGCAGTACTTC. It translates to CASSLGFASGNSYEQYF.

The chain couples TRBV6-1 to TRBJ2-7; a weak D match, TRBD2 (5 bases). V was clipped by 6 bases and J by 2 bases, with 11 bases between them. This CDR3 contains 13 residues. Per germline, CDR1 MNHNS and CDR2 SASEGT. The CDR3 is CASSSVGTYEQYF. Here the CDR3 DNA reads TGTGCCAGCAGCTCCGTCGGGACCTACGAGCAGTACTTC.

This clonotype has ten or more counts. The junction departs from the called germline gene at one end, perhaps through a read error. The V call is TRBV29-1, the J call TRBJ1-1; D remains unclear. CDR1 is SQVTM and CDR2 is ANQGSEA in the germline V gene. The CDR3 length is 12 residues. CDR3: CSVELKNAEAFF. DNA of the CDR3: TGCAGCGTTGAACTCAAGAACGCTGAAGCTTTCTTT. Variable domain in full (rest from reference TRBV29-1 and TRBJ1-1): SAVISQKPSRDICQRGTSLTIQCQVDSQVTMMFWYRQQPGQSLTLIATANQGSEATYESGFVIDKFPISRPNLTFSTLTVSNMSPEDSSIYLCSVELKNAEAFFGQGTRLTVV.

This clonotype has more than one count but fewer than ten. The rearrangement links TRBV7-9 to TRBJ2-5; TRBD2 aligns across 8 bases. The CDR3 has 19 residues. Germline CDR1 and CDR2: SEHNR and FQNEAQ (reference sequence). J was trimmed by 4 bases and V by 5 bases; bases with no gene match: 21. For the CDR3, the DNA is TGTGCCAGCAGCGTAACCATCCTCGGAAGTAGCGGGATAGGAGAGACCCAGTACTTC. Protein product: CASSVTILGSSGIGETQYF.

This clonotype was detected ten times or more. The rearrangement uses TRBV27 and TRBJ1-1; TRBD1 is a possible D gene (5 bases). Germline V gene data show CDR1 as MNHEY and CDR2 as SMNVEV (reference sequence). The CDR3 consists of 16 residues. V gave up 3 bases and J gave up 3 bases, with 17 bases separating them. In DNA form, the CDR3 reads TGTGCCAGCAGTTTTGGGGGGGGAATCTGGGACACTGAAGCTTTCTTT. It yields the protein CASSFGGGIWDTEAFF.

This clonotype occurred many times. The V call is TRBV12-3 or TRBV12-4, the J call TRBJ1-1; no definite D call. The CDR3 runs to 15 residues. The V end was cut by 2 bases, the J end by 1 base, with 11 bases between. The CDR3 region is CASSLSSHGNTEAFF. DNA of the CDR3: TGTGCCAGCAGTTTAAGCAGTCACGGGAACACTGAAGCTTTCTTT.

V gene TRBV20-1 combines with J gene TRBJ2-2; 15 bases are shared with TRBD2. The junction had 11 bases not matched to a gene; V was cut back by 0 bases and J by 0 bases. The CDR3 loop spans 21 amino acids. Germline V gene lookup returns CDR1 DFQATT and CDR2 SNEGSKA (reference sequence). CDR3 bases: TGCAGTGCTAGAGATTGGTGGACTAGCGGGGGGGCGGAGTCGAACACCGGGGAGCTGTTTTTT. This codes for CSARDWWTSGGAESNTGELFF.

This clonotype was detected ten times or more. The chain combines TRBV2 with TRBJ1-5; D gene uncertain. Germline CDR1 and CDR2: SNHLY and FYNNEI. V was cut by 6 bases and J by 0 bases, with 9 bases left in between. The CDR3 sequence is 14 residues long. Here the CDR3 DNA reads TGTGCCAGCAGGTCCGGGTATAGCAATCAGCCCCAGCATTTT. As protein: CASRSGYSNQPQHF.

This clonotype was picked up a small number of times. The rearrangement links TRBV29-1 to TRBJ1-2; 7 nucleotides agree with TRBD1. The CDR3 covers 14 residues. Looked up from germline, CDR1 is SQVTM and CDR2 is ANQGSEA. V trimming: 6 bases; J trimming: 0 bases; junction bases outside the gene matches: 7. In nucleotides, the CDR3 is TGCAGCGTGAGGGACAGCGACACTAACTATGGCTACACCTTC. This encodes CSVRDSDTNYGYTF.

The rearrangement uses TRBV7-9 and TRBJ1-2; no definite D call. The CDR3 length is 12 residues. The germline gives CDR1 SEHNR, CDR2 FQNEAQ (reference sequence). V dropped 5 bases and J dropped 4 bases, with 8 bases sitting between them. The CDR3 loop reads CASSDTGYGYTF. The CDR3 DNA follows: TGTGCCAGCAGCGATACGGGCTATGGCTACACCTTC.

This clonotype was seen many times. This CDR3 is CASSLSQGANTEAFF. CDR3 bases: TGTGCCAGCAGTTTATCTCAGGGGGCGAACACTGAAGCTTTCTTT. The rearrangement uses TRBV28 and TRBJ1-1, with 8 nucleotides matching TRBD1. V was clipped by 1 base and J by 1 base; unmatched bases: 2. The CDR3 runs 15 residues. CDR1 and CDR2 (germline): MDHEN, SYDVKM. The variable domain in full, completed from reference TRBV28 and TRBJ1-1, reads DVKVTQSSRYLVKRTGEKVFLECVQDMDHENMFWYRQDPGLGLRLIYFSYDVKMKEKGDIPEGYSVSREKKERFSLILESASTNQTSMYLCASSLSQGANTEAFFGQGTRLTVV.

CDR3 DNA: TGTGCCAGCATTACACAGGGTTGGACTGAAGCTTTCTTT. Translation: CASITQGWTEAFF. The chain employs TRBV28 and TRBJ1-1; possibly TRBD1 for D (6 bases). Germline assignment: CDR1 MDHEN and CDR2 SYDVKM. CDR3 length: 13 residues. V dropped 7 bases and J dropped 5 bases, with 14 bases sitting between them.

This clonotype was seen a few times. The chain couples TRBV7-9 to TRBJ2-5, with D perhaps TRBD2 (6 bases). Germline V gives CDR1 SEHNR, CDR2 FQNEAQ (reference sequence). This CDR3 is built from 17 residues. Deletions cut 1 base from V and 2 bases from J, with 17 bases between. The CDR3 here is CASSLGTGVGGQETQYF. DNA of the CDR3: TGTGCCAGCAGCTTAGGGACGGGAGTCGGGGGACAAGAGACCCAGTACTTC.